What follows is one T cell receptor beta chain and its context. The data were taken from a study of T cell changes during pregnancy in multiple sclerosis. Sequencing used immunoSEQ multiplex PCR; TCRdb keeps in-frame clones, though not all of them. This table holds 65,000 to 75,000 clones, 85% to 95% found once. J gave up 4 bases and V 4 bases, and 14 bases lay outside the gene matches. The length of the CDR3 is 17 residues. Per germline, CDR1 SGHTA and CDR2 FQGTGA. This receptor was identified in a female donor in good health, enrolled as a control in a pregnancy study. Sequenced material: CD8+ T cells from peripheral blood mononuclear cells, taken in the third trimester of pregnancy. V gene TRBV7-3 combines with J gene TRBJ1-1; 8 nucleotides agree with TRBD1. CDR3 loop: CASSSIENGQGRTEAFF. The DNA of the CDR3 is TGTGCCAGCAGCTCAATCGAAAATGGACAGGGCCGCACTGAAGCTTTCTTT.